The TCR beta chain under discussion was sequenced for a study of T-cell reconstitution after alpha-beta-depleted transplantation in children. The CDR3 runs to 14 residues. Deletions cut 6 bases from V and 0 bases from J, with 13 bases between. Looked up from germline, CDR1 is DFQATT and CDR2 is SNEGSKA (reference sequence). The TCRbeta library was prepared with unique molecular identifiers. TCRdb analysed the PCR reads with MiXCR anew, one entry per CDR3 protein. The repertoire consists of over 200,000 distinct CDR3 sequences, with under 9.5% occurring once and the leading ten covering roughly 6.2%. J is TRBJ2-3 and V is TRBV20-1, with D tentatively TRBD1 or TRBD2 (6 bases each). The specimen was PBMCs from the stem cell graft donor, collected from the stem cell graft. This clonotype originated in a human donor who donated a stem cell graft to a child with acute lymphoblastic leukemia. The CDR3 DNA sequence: TGCAGTGCCCGCGAAGGGGGGAGCACAGATACGCAGTATTTT. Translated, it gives CSAREGGSTDTQYF.